This TCR beta chain originates from a study of beta chain features in type 1 diabetes. Looking at the study overall: Analysis included over 90 million sorted cells drawn from all samples.

As to this clone: Its target is unknown.

General observations from the study: The VDJ junctions of type 1 diabetes patients carried fewer insertions and more deletions. Significant though moderate, a shortening of TCRB CDR3s appeared in all four CD4+ subsets of Type 1 diabetes patients.

cDNA synthesis used the whole RNA isolate, giving expressed TCRB sequences. The repertoire was sequenced with immunoSEQ multiplex PCR; TCRdb's copy has only in-frame clones and lacks some. The table lists 45,000 to 60,000 clones, 35% to 55% of them singletons. The CDR3 consists of 14 residues. V shed 3 bases, J shed 2 bases, and the junction held 4 bases outside the gene matches. CDR1 is SGDLS, CDR2 YYNGEE, per germline. The J gene is TRBJ1-1, the V gene TRBV9; TRBD1 agrees at 7 bases. Material for sequencing was stem cell memory CD4+ T cells from blood. This receptor was obtained from a man aged 25 to 45 with type 1 diabetes. This CDR3 reads CASSATGFNTEAFF. In nucleotides, the CDR3 is TGTGCCAGCAGCGCGACAGGGTTTAACACTGAAGCTTTCTTT.